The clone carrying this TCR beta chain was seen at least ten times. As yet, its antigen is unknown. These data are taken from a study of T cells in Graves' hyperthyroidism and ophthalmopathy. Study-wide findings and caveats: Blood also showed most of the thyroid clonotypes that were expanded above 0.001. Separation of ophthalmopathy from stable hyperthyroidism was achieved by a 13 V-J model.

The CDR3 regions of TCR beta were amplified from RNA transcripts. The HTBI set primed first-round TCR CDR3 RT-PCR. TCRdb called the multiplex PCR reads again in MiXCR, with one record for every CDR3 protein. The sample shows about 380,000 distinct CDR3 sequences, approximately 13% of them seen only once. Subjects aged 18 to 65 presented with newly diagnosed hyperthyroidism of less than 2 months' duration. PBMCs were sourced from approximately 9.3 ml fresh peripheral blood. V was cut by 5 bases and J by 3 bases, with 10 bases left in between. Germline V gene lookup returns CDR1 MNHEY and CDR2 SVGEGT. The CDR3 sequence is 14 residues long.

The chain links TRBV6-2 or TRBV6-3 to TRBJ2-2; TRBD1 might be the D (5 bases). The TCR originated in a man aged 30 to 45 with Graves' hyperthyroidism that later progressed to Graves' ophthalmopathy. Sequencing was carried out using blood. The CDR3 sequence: CASSRGWDTGELFF. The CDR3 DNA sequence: TGTGCCAGCAGTAGGGGCTGGGACACCGGGGAGCTGTTTTTT.